Below are 10 T cell receptor beta chains sequenced from a single sample in a study of blood T cell repertoires in COVID-19. Assay: immunoSEQ multiplex PCR; the TCRdb copy retains only in-frame clones and omits some. Among 360,000 or so clones listed, just under 90% were seen once. Sequencing was performed on PBMCs or T cells enriched from blood (not recorded which). The receptors shown here come from a woman aged 25-40 years who had recovered from COVID-19.

The V and J genes are TRBV30 and TRBJ2-1; weak D call: TRBD1 (6 bases). V gave up 5 bases and J gave up 8 bases, with 22 bases separating them. The CDR3 sequence is 15 residues long. Germline V lookup: CDR1 GTSNPN, CDR2 SVGIG (reference sequence). CDR3 sequence reads: CAWAPPGALWDEQFF. The CDR3 bases are TGTGCCTGGGCTCCTCCAGGGGCCCTTTGGGATGAGCAGTTCTTC. Full variable domain (missing parts from reference TRBV30 and TRBJ2-1): SQTIHQWPATLVQPVGSPLSLECTVEGTSNPNLYWYRQAAGRGLQLLFYSVGIGQISSEVPQNLSASRPQDRQFILSSKKLLLSDSGFYLCAWAPPGALWDEQFFGPGTRLTVL.

The chain employs TRBV7-2 and TRBJ1-2; TRBD1 matches 9 bases. Germline-derived CDR1 and CDR2 are SGHTA and FQGNSA. The CDR3 length is 15 residues. The J segment lost 6 bases and the V segment lost 1 base, leaving 6 bases of the junction unmatched. The CDR3 reads CASSLGGTGLNGYTF. CDR3 DNA sequence: TGTGCCAGCAGCTTAGGAGGGACAGGGTTAAATGGCTACACCTTC.

This clone was recorded a few times. CDR3 sequence (DNA): TGTGCCAGCAGTGGGGGAGGGGCTTATAGCAATCAGCCCCAGCATTTT. It translates to CASSGGGAYSNQPQHF. The chain uses TRBV2 and TRBJ1-5; TRBD1 is a possible D gene (5 bases). Trimming cost V 4 bases and J 0 bases, with 13 bases left between them. This CDR3 spans 16 amino acids. The germline gives CDR1 SNHLY, CDR2 FYNNEI.

The chain joins TRBV18 to TRBJ2-5; 9 bases line up with TRBD1. The CDR3 runs 17 residues. After removal of 3 bases from V and 1 base from J, the junction contained 9 bases not matched to a gene. Germline V gives CDR1 KGHSH, CDR2 LQKENI. CDR3 protein: CASSPTSGQGPQETQYF. The CDR3 DNA reads as TGTGCCAGCTCACCCACTTCCGGACAGGGGCCCCAAGAGACCCAGTACTTC.

This clone was seen only once. V and J are TRBV5-4 and TRBJ1-2; perhaps TRBD1 as D (6 bases). The CDR3 has 14 residues. Germline lookup yields CDR1 SGHNT and CDR2 YYREEE (reference sequence). V was trimmed by 1 base and J by 3 bases, leaving 10 bases between them. CDR3 DNA sequence: TGTGCCAGCAGCTTGCGGGGGGCGTACTATGGCTACACCTTC. Translated, it gives CASSLRGAYYGYTF. Together with reference TRBV5-4 and TRBJ1-2, the CDR3 gives the full variable domain: ETGVTQSPTHLIKTRGQQVTLRCSSQSGHNTVSWYQQALGQGPQFIFQYYREEENGRGNFPPRFSGLQFPNYSSELNVNALELDDSALYLCASSLRGAYYGYTFGSGTRLTVV.

This chain uses TRBV9 with TRBJ1-2; possibly TRBD1 for D (5 bases). The CDR3 extends over 12 amino acids. Germline CDR1 and CDR2: SGDLS and YYNGEE. V lost 3 bases and J 5 bases, leaving 8 bases between the germline ends. The CDR3 reads CASSARGYGYTF. The CDR3 DNA follows: TGTGCCAGCAGCGCTCGGGGGTATGGCTACACCTTC. The full variable domain, in which reference TRBV9 and TRBJ1-2 provide the parts outside the CDR3, is DSGVTQTPKHLITATGQRVTLRCSPRSGDLSVYWYQQSLDQGLQFLIQYYNGEERAKGNILERFSAQQFPDLHSELNLSSLELGDSALYFCASSARGYGYTFGSGTRLTVV.

V usage is TRBV19 and J usage is TRBJ1-5, with D maybe TRBD1 (6 bases). The CDR3 loop spans 15 amino acids. Trimming shortened V by 5 bases and J by 1 base, and 12 bases separated the two germline ends. Germline V gene data show CDR1 as LNHDA and CDR2 as SQIVND (reference sequence). The CDR3 DNA follows: TGTGCCAGTAGTCTGACAGGCTCGAGCAATCAGCCCCAGCATTTT. Protein sequence: CASSLTGSSNQPQHF. Full variable domain (outside the CDR3, taken from reference TRBV19 and TRBJ1-5): DGGITQSPKYLFRKEGQNVTLSCEQNLNHDAMYWYRQDPGQGLRLIYYSQIVNDFQKGDIAEGYSVSREKKESFPLTVTSAQKNPTAFYLCASSLTGSSNQPQHFGDGTRLSIL.

This clone occurred a few times. The chain uses TRBV7-9 and TRBJ2-1; D might be TRBD2 (5 bases). The CDR3 spans 15 residues. Germline lookup yields CDR1 SEHNR and CDR2 FQNEAQ (reference sequence). V was clipped by 5 bases and J by 2 bases, with 13 bases between them. CDR3 sequence (DNA): TGTGCCAGCAGCCCCCTGGTGAGGGCCTACAATGAGCAGTTCTTC. Translation: CASSPLVRAYNEQFF.

The gene calls are TRBV7-9 and TRBJ2-7; no reliable D call. V was shortened by 4 bases and J by 3 bases, with 16 bases between the two germline ends. This CDR3 has 15 residues. CDR1 and CDR2 (germline): SEHNR, FQNEAQ (reference sequence). The CDR3 sequence is CASSSSTPSRYEQYF. DNA of the CDR3: TGTGCCAGCAGCTCATCAACCCCGAGCCGCTACGAGCAGTACTTC.

The CDR3 is CASSLGQGNLDEQYF. The CDR3 region has the DNA TGTGCCAGCAGCTTGGGACAGGGGAATCTGGACGAGCAGTACTTC. The J gene is TRBJ2-7, the V gene TRBV5-6; TRBD1 agrees at 8 bases. V lost 0 bases and J lost 5; bases outside the gene matches: 7. The CDR3 consists of 15 residues. Germline CDR1 reads SGHDT; CDR2 reads YYEEEE. Full variable domain (outside the CDR3, taken from reference TRBV5-6 and TRBJ2-7): DAGVTQSPTHLIKTRGQQVTLRCSPKSGHDTVSWYQQALGQGPQFIFQYYEEEERQRGNFPDRFSGHQFPNYSSELNVNALLLGDSALYLCASSLGQGNLDEQYFGPGTRLTVT.